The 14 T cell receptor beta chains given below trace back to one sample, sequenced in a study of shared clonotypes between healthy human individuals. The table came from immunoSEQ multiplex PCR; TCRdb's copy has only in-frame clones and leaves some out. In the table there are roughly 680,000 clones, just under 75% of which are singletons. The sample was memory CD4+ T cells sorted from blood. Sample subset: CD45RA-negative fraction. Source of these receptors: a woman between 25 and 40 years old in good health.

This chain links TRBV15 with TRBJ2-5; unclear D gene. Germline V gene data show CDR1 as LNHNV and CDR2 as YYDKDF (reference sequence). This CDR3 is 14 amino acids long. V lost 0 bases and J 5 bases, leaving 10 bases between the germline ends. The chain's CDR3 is CATSRDGRLETQYF. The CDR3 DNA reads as TGTGCCACCAGCAGAGATGGCCGATTGGAGACCCAGTACTTC. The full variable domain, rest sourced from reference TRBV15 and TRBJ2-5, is DAMVIQNPRYQVTQFGKPVTLSCSQTLNHNVMYWYQQKSSQAPKLLFHYYDKDFNNEADTPDNFQSRRPNTSFCFLDIRSPGLGDTAMYLCATSRDGRLETQYFGPGTRLLVL.

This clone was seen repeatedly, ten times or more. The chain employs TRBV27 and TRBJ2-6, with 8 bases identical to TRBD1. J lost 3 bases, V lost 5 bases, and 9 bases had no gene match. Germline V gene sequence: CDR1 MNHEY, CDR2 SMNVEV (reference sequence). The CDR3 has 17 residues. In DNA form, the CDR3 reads TGTGCCAGCAGTAGCAGGGGGCCCTTAAGTGGGGCCAACGTCCTGACTTTC. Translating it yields CASSSRGPLSGANVLTF.

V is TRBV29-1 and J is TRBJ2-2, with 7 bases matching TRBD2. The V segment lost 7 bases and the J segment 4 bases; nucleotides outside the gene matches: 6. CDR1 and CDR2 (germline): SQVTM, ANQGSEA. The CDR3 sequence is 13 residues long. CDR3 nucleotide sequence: TGCAGCGGACGTAGCGGGCTCACCGGGGAGCTGTTTTTT. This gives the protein CSGRSGLTGELFF.

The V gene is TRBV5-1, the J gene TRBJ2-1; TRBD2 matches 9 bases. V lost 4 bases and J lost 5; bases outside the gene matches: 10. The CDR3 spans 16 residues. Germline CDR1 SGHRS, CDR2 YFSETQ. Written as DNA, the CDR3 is TGCGCCAGCAGCCTGCTTTTTGCGGGAGGGGACAATGAGCAGTTCTTC. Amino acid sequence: CASSLLFAGGDNEQFF.

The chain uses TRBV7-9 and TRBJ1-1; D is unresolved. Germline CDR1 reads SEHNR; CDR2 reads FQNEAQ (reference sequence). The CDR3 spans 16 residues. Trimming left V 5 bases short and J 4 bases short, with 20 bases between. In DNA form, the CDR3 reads TGTGCCAGCAGCGAAAAGGCAGGAGGTCGGGCCACTGAAGCTTTCTTT. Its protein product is CASSEKAGGRATEAFF.

CDR3 amino acids: CASAGLAGTDANTGELFF. CDR3 sequence (DNA): TGTGCCAGTGCCGGACTAGCGGGGACCGACGCGAACACCGGGGAGCTGTTTTTT. The chain joins TRBV28 to TRBJ2-2, with 12 bases fitting TRBD2. The CDR3 spans 18 residues. After removal of 9 bases from V and 0 bases from J, the junction contained 11 bases not matched to a gene. Germline loops: CDR1 MDHEN, CDR2 SYDVKM.

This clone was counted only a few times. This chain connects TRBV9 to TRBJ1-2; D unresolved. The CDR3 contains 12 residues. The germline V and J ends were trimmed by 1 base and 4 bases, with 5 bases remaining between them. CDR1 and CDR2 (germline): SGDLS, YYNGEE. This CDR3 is CASSVTPYGYTF. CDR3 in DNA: TGTGCCAGCAGCGTAACCCCCTATGGCTACACCTTC.

CDR3 sequence (DNA): TGTGCCAGCTCACCCGACCGACTGAGAACTAATGAAAAACTGTTTTTT. This encodes CASSPDRLRTNEKLFF. This chain uses TRBV18 with TRBJ1-4; D not certain. The CDR3 runs 16 residues. The germline V gene encodes CDR1 KGHSH and CDR2 LQKENI. Trimming pared 3 bases from V and 1 base from J, leaving 12 bases between.

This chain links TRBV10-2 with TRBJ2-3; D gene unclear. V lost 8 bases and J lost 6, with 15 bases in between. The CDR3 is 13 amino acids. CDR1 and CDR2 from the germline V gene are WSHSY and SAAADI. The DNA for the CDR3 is TGCGCCAGCTCGGGCCTCGTGGAGGATACGCAGTATTTT. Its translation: CASSGLVEDTQYF.

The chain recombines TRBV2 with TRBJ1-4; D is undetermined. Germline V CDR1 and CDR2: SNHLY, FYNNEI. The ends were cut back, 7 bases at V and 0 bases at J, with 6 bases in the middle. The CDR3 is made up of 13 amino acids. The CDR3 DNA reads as TGTGCCAGCAACAGTGCAACTAATGAAAAACTGTTTTTT. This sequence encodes CASNSATNEKLFF.

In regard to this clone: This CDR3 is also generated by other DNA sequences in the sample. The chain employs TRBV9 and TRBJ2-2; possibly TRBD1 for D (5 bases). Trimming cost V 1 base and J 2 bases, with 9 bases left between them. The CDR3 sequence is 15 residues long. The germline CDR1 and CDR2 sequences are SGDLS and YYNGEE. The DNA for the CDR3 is TGTGCCAGCAGCGTACAGGGCTCTAACACCGGGGAGCTGTTTTTT. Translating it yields CASSVQGSNTGELFF. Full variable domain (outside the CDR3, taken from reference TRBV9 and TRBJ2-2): DSGVTQTPKHLITATGQRVTLRCSPRSGDLSVYWYQQSLDQGLQFLIQYYNGEERAKGNILERFSAQQFPDLHSELNLSSLELGDSALYFCASSVQGSNTGELFFGEGSRLTVL.

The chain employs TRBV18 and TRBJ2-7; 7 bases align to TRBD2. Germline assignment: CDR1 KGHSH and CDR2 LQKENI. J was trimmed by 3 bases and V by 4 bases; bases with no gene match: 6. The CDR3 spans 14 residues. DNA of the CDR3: TGTGCCAGCTCACGGGGAGGGGAAGGCTACGAGCAGTACTTC. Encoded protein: CASSRGGEGYEQYF. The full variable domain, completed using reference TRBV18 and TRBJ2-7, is NAGVMQNPRHLVRRRGQEARLRCSPMKGHSHVYWYRQLPEEGLKFMVYLQKENIIDESGMPKERFSAEFPKEGPSILRIQQVVRGDSAAYFCASSRGGEGYEQYFGPGTRLTVT.

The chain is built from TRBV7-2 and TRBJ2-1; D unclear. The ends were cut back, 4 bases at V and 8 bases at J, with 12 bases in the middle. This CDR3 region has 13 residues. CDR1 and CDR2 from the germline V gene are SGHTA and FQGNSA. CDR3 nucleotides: TGTGCCAGCAGCTCCGACTCTCTGGATGAGCAGTTCTTC. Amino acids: CASSSDSLDEQFF. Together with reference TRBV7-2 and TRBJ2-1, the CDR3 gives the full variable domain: GAGVSQSPSNKVTEKGKDVELRCDPISGHTALYWYRQSLGQGLEFLIYFQGNSAPDKSGLPSDRFSAERTGGSVSTLTIQRTQQEDSAVYLCASSSDSLDEQFFGPGTRLTVL.

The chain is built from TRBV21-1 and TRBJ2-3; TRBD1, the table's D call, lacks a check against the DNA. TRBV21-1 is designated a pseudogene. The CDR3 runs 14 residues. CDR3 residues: CASSKWTGRDTQYF. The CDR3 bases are TGTGCCAGCAGCAAATGGACAGGCAGGGATACGCAGTATTTT.